These 31 T cell receptor beta chains originate from one sample sequenced in a study of blood T cell repertoires in COVID-19. Clones were sequenced by immunoSEQ multiplex PCR, and TCRdb holds only the in-frame ones, with some missing. The repertoire holds hundreds of thousands of clones, about 90% seen once, with roughly 3.5% in the top ten. Sequenced input: peripheral blood. These receptors were taken from a woman under 30 who had recovered from COVID-19.

V usage is TRBV5-1 and J usage is TRBJ2-5; weak D call: TRBD1 (5 bases). The CDR3 contains 14 residues. V shed 0 bases and J shed 5 bases, with 11 bases lying between them. Germline assignment: CDR1 SGHRS and CDR2 YFSETQ. CDR3 DNA: TGCGCCAGCAGCTTGGTGGCAGGGAAGGAGACCCAGTACTTC. Translating it yields CASSLVAGKETQYF. The full variable domain, in which reference TRBV5-1 and TRBJ2-5 provide the parts outside the CDR3, is KAGVTQTPRYLIKTRGQQVTLSCSPISGHRSVSWYQQTPGQGLQFLFEYFSETQRNKGNFPGRFSGRQFSNSRSEMNVSTLELGDSALYLCASSLVAGKETQYFGPGTRLLVL.

This clone was seen only once. The chain joins TRBV28 to TRBJ1-5; D is possibly TRBD1 (5 bases). V shed 6 bases and J shed 3 bases, with 9 bases lying between them. Germline CDR1 and CDR2: MDHEN and SYDVKM. The CDR3 has 13 residues. Written as DNA, the CDR3 is TGTGCCAGCAGCCGGGACTTCAATCAGCCCCAGCATTTT. Translation: CASSRDFNQPQHF.

This chain connects TRBV24-1 to TRBJ2-5, with D uncertain. CDR3 length: 13 amino acids. Germline loops: CDR1 KGHDR, CDR2 SFDVKD. Trimming took off 5 bases at V and 0 bases at J, with 6 bases between the two ends. In nucleotides, the CDR3 is TGTGCCACCAGTGCACTAAACCAAGAGACCCAGTACTTC. It encodes CATSALNQETQYF.

The chain links TRBV18 to TRBJ2-1, with 14 bases aligning to TRBD2. There are 21 residues in the CDR3. Germline values: CDR1 KGHSH, CDR2 LQKENI. V trimming: 5 bases; J trimming: 8 bases; junction bases outside the gene matches: 23. CDR3 in amino acids: CASSGGVTPGPGTSGRHEQFF. The CDR3, as DNA: TGTGCCAGCTCAGGGGGAGTAACTCCGGGCCCCGGGACTAGCGGGAGACATGAGCAGTTCTTC.

The rearrangement uses TRBV10-3 and TRBJ2-5; 7 nucleotides match TRBD1. Germline V CDR1 and CDR2: ENHRY, SYGVKD. The CDR3 sequence is 14 residues long. V gave up 3 bases and J gave up 5 bases; unmatched junction bases: 6. The DNA of the CDR3 is TGTGCCATCAGTGATTTAGGGGGCCGGGAGACCCAGTACTTC. It is translated as CAISDLGGRETQYF.

This chain uses TRBV6-5 with TRBJ1-2; 7 bases line up with TRBD1. Germline CDR1 is MNHEY and CDR2 is SVGAGI. The CDR3 has 13 amino acids. Trimming at V came to 0 bases and at J to 8 bases, leaving 3 bases not matched to a gene. The CDR3 here is CASSYSTGLGYTF. CDR3 sequence (DNA): TGTGCCAGCAGTTACTCGACAGGGCTAGGCTACACCTTC.

The J gene is TRBJ2-6, the V gene TRBV11-3; D possibly corresponds to TRBD1 (5 bases). V shed 4 bases and J shed 0 bases, with 13 bases lying between them. In germline, CDR1 is SGHNT, CDR2 YENEEA. There are 17 residues in the CDR3. CDR3 residues: CASSSMTATSGANVLTF. Written as DNA, the CDR3 is TGTGCCAGCAGCTCCATGACAGCGACCTCTGGGGCCAACGTCCTGACTTTC.

This clone appeared a few times. The chain couples TRBV20-1 to TRBJ1-2; 8 bases are shared with TRBD1. Germline CDR1 DFQATT, CDR2 SNEGSKA (reference sequence). The CDR3 runs 10 residues. With V trimmed by 6 bases and J by 10 bases, 4 bases remained unmatched. For the CDR3, the DNA is TGCAGTGCCACGACAGGGGACTACACCTTC. Protein product: CSATTGDYTF.

The CDR3 loop reads CASSFTGGSGNTIYF. The CDR3 region has the DNA TGTGCCAGCAGCTTTACAGGGGGCTCTGGAAACACCATATATTTT. This chain connects TRBV11-2 to TRBJ1-3, with TRBD1 identical over 8 bases. This CDR3 region has 15 residues. Per the germline V gene, CDR1 is SGHAT and CDR2 is FQNNGV. The trim removed 3 bases at V and 0 bases at J, leaving 1 base unmatched.

The rearrangement joins TRBV27 to TRBJ2-1; 9 bases line up with TRBD1. Trimming took 5 bases from V and 2 from J; bases not matched to a gene: 4. Germline loops: CDR1 MNHEY, CDR2 SMNVEV (reference sequence). There are 15 residues in the CDR3. This CDR3 reads CASSPGQGTYNEQFF. The CDR3 DNA sequence: TGTGCCAGCAGTCCGGGACAGGGAACCTACAATGAGCAGTTCTTC.

The V call is TRBV5-1, the J call TRBJ1-1; D is possibly TRBD1 (5 bases). This CDR3 has 13 residues. V gave up 0 bases and J gave up 7 bases, with 10 bases separating them. Germline V gene lookup returns CDR1 SGHRS and CDR2 YFSETQ. CDR3 in amino acids: CASSLVLGGEAFF. The CDR3 nucleotides are TGCGCCAGCAGCTTGGTTTTGGGGGGTGAAGCTTTCTTT. Based on the CDR3 plus reference TRBV5-1 and TRBJ1-1, the full variable domain is KAGVTQTPRYLIKTRGQQVTLSCSPISGHRSVSWYQQTPGQGLQFLFEYFSETQRNKGNFPGRFSGRQFSNSRSEMNVSTLELGDSALYLCASSLVLGGEAFFGQGTRLTVV.

The chain combines TRBV6-6 with TRBJ1-2; 7 bases match TRBD1. The V segment lost 6 bases and the J segment 4 bases; nucleotides outside the gene matches: 8. This CDR3 region has 14 residues. In germline, CDR1 is MNHNY, CDR2 SVGAGI (reference sequence). CDR3 sequence (DNA): TGTGCCAGCAGGAATACAGGGGCTATCTATGGCTACACCTTC. Its protein is CASRNTGAIYGYTF.

The chain combines TRBV7-9 with TRBJ1-1; D uncertain. The CDR3 sequence is 14 residues long. The germline V and J ends were trimmed by 2 bases and 5 bases, with 12 bases remaining between them. Germline CDR1 and CDR2: SEHNR and FQNEAQ (reference sequence). The CDR3 here is CASSLSPAETEAFF. The CDR3 coding sequence is TGTGCCAGCAGCTTAAGCCCGGCGGAAACTGAAGCTTTCTTT.

V usage is TRBV20-1 and J usage is TRBJ1-1, with D possibly matching TRBD1 (5 bases). From germline, CDR1 is DFQATT and CDR2 SNEGSKA (reference sequence). Trimming removed 5 bases from V and 8 bases from J, with 12 bases in between. The CDR3 is 11 residues long. The CDR3 DNA follows: TGCAGTGCTTACTGGGGGGACGAAGCTTTCTTT. Amino acid sequence: CSAYWGDEAFF.

The rearrangement uses TRBV7-9 and TRBJ2-4; 9 bases are shared with TRBD1. The junction had 3 bases not matched to a gene; V was cut back by 3 bases and J by 3 bases. The CDR3 loop spans 15 amino acids. Germline-derived CDR1 and CDR2 are SEHNR and FQNEAQ (reference sequence). In DNA form, the CDR3 reads TGTGCCAGCAGCTTCGACAGGGGGGTCAAAAACATTCAGTACTTC. Amino acid sequence: CASSFDRGVKNIQYF.

The chain combines TRBV19 with TRBJ2-2; the D gene is possibly TRBD1 (7 bases). Germline CDR1 is LNHDA and CDR2 is SQIVND (reference sequence). Trimming cost V 3 bases and J 8 bases, with 13 bases left between them. This CDR3 comprises 14 residues. CDR3 loop: CASSIRGVRGELFF. The CDR3 DNA sequence: TGTGCCAGTAGTATCAGGGGGGTACGGGGGGAGCTGTTTTTT.

The V call is TRBV7-6, the J call TRBJ2-3; 7 bases are shared with TRBD2. Germline V CDR1 and CDR2: SGHVS, FNYEAQ. The V segment lost 2 bases and the J segment 2 bases; nucleotides outside the gene matches: 4. The CDR3 is 15 residues long. CDR3 loop: CASSLLGTNTDTQYF. CDR3 sequence (DNA): TGTGCCAGCAGCTTATTGGGGACTAACACAGATACGCAGTATTTT.

J is TRBJ2-7 and V is TRBV24-1; D not resolved. The CDR3 contains 13 residues. Germline CDR1 reads KGHDR; CDR2 reads SFDVKD. The V end was cut by 5 bases, the J end by 1 base, with 8 bases between. CDR3 in amino acids: CATSVGPSYEQYV. CDR3 DNA: TGTGCCACCAGTGTGGGCCCATCCTACGAGCAGTACGTC.

The chain joins TRBV7-8 to TRBJ2-3, with D perhaps matching TRBD2 (6 bases). V was clipped by 6 bases and J by 4 bases, with 14 bases between them. In germline, CDR1 is SGHVS, CDR2 FQNEAQ. This CDR3 has 14 residues. The CDR3 DNA is TGTGCCAGCAGTTCTCGGGGGAGGCCAGATACGCAGTATTTT. Protein sequence: CASSSRGRPDTQYF.

The V gene is TRBV19, the J gene TRBJ1-5; 7 nucleotides agree with TRBD1. V shed 10 bases and J 3 bases; nucleotides not matched to a gene: 12. Germline CDR1 is LNHDA and CDR2 is SQIVND (reference sequence). CDR3 size: 15 residues. The CDR3 here is CATREGGADNQPQHF. DNA for the CDR3: TGTGCCACCCGGGAAGGGGGCGCGGACAATCAGCCCCAGCATTTT. The variable domain in full, completed from reference TRBV19 and TRBJ1-5, reads DGGITQSPKYLFRKEGQNVTLSCEQNLNHDAMYWYRQDPGQGLRLIYYSQIVNDFQKGDIAEGYSVSREKKESFPLTVTSAQKNPTAFYLCATREGGADNQPQHFGDGTRLSIL.

The chain carries TRBV5-5 and TRBJ2-2, with D hard to call. The ends were cut back, 0 bases at V and 4 bases at J, with 13 bases in the middle. Germline V gene lookup returns CDR1 SGHKS and CDR2 YYEKEE (reference sequence). The CDR3 is 16 residues long. CDR3 protein: CASSLVLWPPTGELFF. CDR3 nucleotides: TGTGCCAGCAGCTTGGTCCTTTGGCCCCCCACCGGGGAGCTGTTTTTT.

The chain combines TRBV19 with TRBJ2-3; the D is unclear. CDR1 is LNHDA, CDR2 SQIVND, per germline (reference sequence). This CDR3 region has 15 residues. Trimming removed 4 bases from V and 2 bases from J, with 13 bases in between. CDR3 amino acids: CASSTLEDATDTQYF. CDR3 coding DNA: TGTGCCAGTAGTACCCTAGAGGATGCCACAGATACGCAGTATTTT. Drawing the rest from reference TRBV19 and TRBJ2-3, the complete variable domain is DGGITQSPKYLFRKEGQNVTLSCEQNLNHDAMYWYRQDPGQGLRLIYYSQIVNDFQKGDIAEGYSVSREKKESFPLTVTSAQKNPTAFYLCASSTLEDATDTQYFGPGTRLTVL.

In its sample, this clone was seen once. CDR3 DNA sequence: TGTGCCACCAGCAGAGATCAAGCAGGGTTGGAGACCCAGTACTTC. This gives the protein CATSRDQAGLETQYF. The J gene is TRBJ2-5, the V gene TRBV15, with D possibly being TRBD1 (5 bases). The CDR3 contains 15 residues. Germline V gene lookup returns CDR1 LNHNV and CDR2 YYDKDF (reference sequence). Trimming left V 0 bases short and J 5 bases short, with 13 bases between.

The chain carries TRBV6-5 and TRBJ1-2; TRBD1 aligns across 10 bases. This CDR3 spans 14 amino acids. With V trimmed by 4 bases and J by 7 bases, 6 bases remained unmatched. The germline gives CDR1 MNHEY, CDR2 SVGAGI. The CDR3 sequence is CASSFRQGAFGYTF. The CDR3 DNA sequence: TGTGCCAGCAGTTTTAGACAGGGGGCATTTGGCTACACCTTC.

The genes are TRBV6-2 or TRBV6-3 and TRBJ1-5; TRBD1 matches 10 bases. The germline CDR1 and CDR2 sequences are MNHEY and SVGEGT. This CDR3 contains 20 residues. Germline trimming cut 2 bases from V and 1 base from J; bases unmatched to any gene: 14. In DNA form, the CDR3 reads TGTGCCAGCAGTTACGGGGGGACAGGGGACCTCTGGGGGAGCAATCAGCCCCAGCATTTT. This translates into CASSYGGTGDLWGSNQPQHF.

The chain has TRBV7-2 and TRBJ2-1; 9 nucleotides align to TRBD2. Unmatched junction bases numbered 4, after V lost 1 base and J lost 12 bases. CDR3 length equals 13 residues. Germline V lookup: CDR1 SGHTA, CDR2 FQGNSA. CDR3 bases: TGTGCCAGCAGCTTAGAAAGCGGGAGGATGCAGTTCTTC. This gives the protein CASSLESGRMQFF.

DNA for the CDR3: TGCGCCAGCAGCCGTAGGGGTAGTTCTCATTCACCCCTCCACTTT. It specifies CASSRRGSSHSPLHF. V and J are TRBV4-3 and TRBJ1-6; D perhaps matches TRBD1 (5 bases). The CDR3 sequence is 15 residues long. Per the germline V gene, CDR1 is LGHNA and CDR2 is YSLEER. Trimming cost V 4 bases and J 8 bases, with 15 bases left between them.

The genes are TRBV2 and TRBJ2-1; D not resolved. V lost 2 bases and J lost 1, with 9 bases in between. Germline CDR1 reads SNHLY; CDR2 reads FYNNEI. This CDR3 has 15 amino acids. CDR3 nucleotides: TGTGCCAGCAGTGAAACTCCCCGTTCCTACAATGAGCAGTTCTTC. It codes for CASSETPRSYNEQFF.

This chain links TRBV4-1 with TRBJ1-4; 12 bases map to TRBD1. Germline V gives CDR1 MGHRA, CDR2 YSYEKL. The CDR3 totals 18 residues. Trimming removed 2 bases from V and 4 bases from J; junction bases left unmatched: 8. DNA of the CDR3: TGCGCCAGCAGCCAAACCGGGACAGGGGGCGCTCGTAATGAAAAACTGTTTTTT. Encoded protein: CASSQTGTGGARNEKLFF.

This clone was recorded only once. This chain joins TRBV12-3 or TRBV12-4 and TRBJ1-1, with a tentative D call TRBD1 (6 bases). The CDR3 runs to 13 residues. Deletions cut 6 bases from V and 3 bases from J, with 11 bases between. Here the CDR3 DNA reads TGTGCCAGCAGATTATACAGGGACACTGAAGCTTTCTTT. It specifies CASRLYRDTEAFF.

The V and J genes are TRBV7-2 and TRBJ1-2; 8 nucleotides line up with TRBD1. Losses at the gene ends were 5 bases for V and 5 bases for J; bases not matched to a gene: 10. Germline values: CDR1 SGHTA, CDR2 FQGNSA. The CDR3 sequence is 15 residues long. The CDR3 DNA is TGTGCCAGCAGCCTTTCGACAGGGGAGGGGTATGGCTACACCTTC. This codes for CASSLSTGEGYGYTF.